This T cell receptor beta chain came from a study of shared clonotypes between healthy human individuals. Study conclusions and caveats: The study generally estimated greater richness for naive than memory subsets.

Details on this clone: What it binds is unknown.

Data came from immunoSEQ multiplex PCR; TCRdb stores just in-frame clones and leaves some out. Of approximately 1,000,000 clones in the sample, about 72% were seen once. V was clipped by 1 base and J by 0 bases, with 9 bases between them. This CDR3 region has 15 residues. Per germline, CDR1 SGDLS and CDR2 YYNGEE. V gene TRBV9 combines with J gene TRBJ2-3, with D unresolved. The sample consisted of memory CD4+ T cells from PBMCs. The subset: CD45RA-negative fraction. The origin of this receptor is a man aged 18 to 29 in good health. Some clones in this sample may be carry-over from other donors' samples. CDR3 in amino acids: CASSVTPFSTDTQYF. DNA of the CDR3: TGTGCCAGCAGCGTAACACCGTTTAGCACAGATACGCAGTATTTT.